This passage covers 21 T cell receptor beta chains from one sample sequenced in a study of type 1 regulatory T cells. TCRdb re-derived calls from the reads in MiXCR, one entry per CDR3 protein. Of roughly 62,000 distinct CDR3 sequences listed, approximately 60% are singletons. No antigen has been identified for these receptors. Sequenced input: cultured non-Tr1 T cells, either the whole culture or a sorted T cell fraction (not recorded which). The source is a human donor in good health.

The rearrangement links TRBV20-1 to TRBJ2-1; possibly TRBD2 for D (6 bases). The germline V gene encodes CDR1 DFQATT and CDR2 SNEGSKA (reference sequence). The ends were cut back, 7 bases at V and 2 bases at J, with 18 bases in the middle. CDR3 length equals 15 residues. The CDR3 spells CSVNSGSGAYNEQFF. The CDR3 DNA sequence: TGCAGTGTAAATTCTGGTAGCGGAGCCTACAATGAGCAGTTCTTC.

As concerns this clonotype: The conserved phenylalanine or tryptophan is not found at the CDR3 terminus, so this likely reflects a read error. The DNA is left out, because the CDR3 cannot be placed on it with certainty; the CDR3 is given as TCRdb lists it. V usage is TRBV27 and J usage is TRBJ2-1; the D segment call TRBD2 is taken from the table without a DNA check. The CDR3 has 12 residues if both end residues are counted. CDR1 is MNHEY, CDR2 SMNVEV, per germline (reference sequence). The CDR3 here is CASSLRGREGQT.

This clonotype was observed a few times. V is TRBV6-1 and J is TRBJ2-7; D call uncertain. The CDR3 has 15 residues. Germline CDR1 and CDR2: MNHNS and SASEGT. Between the trimmed V and J ends, which lost 2 bases and 0 bases, there was a span of 11 bases. CDR3 sequence: CASSEISYSSYEQYF. CDR3 DNA: TGTGCCAGCAGTGAAATTTCTTACAGCTCCTACGAGCAGTACTTC.

This clonotype was picked up a small number of times. The chain combines TRBV12-3 or TRBV12-4 with TRBJ2-3; unclear D gene. This CDR3 spans 12 amino acids. V dropped 4 bases and J dropped 8 bases, with 10 bases sitting between them. CDR3 sequence (DNA): TGTGCCAGCAGTTCGTCCACCCGTACGCAGTATTTT. Its translation is CASSSSTRTQYF.

This chain links TRBV28 with TRBJ2-7, with no clear D. This CDR3 is built from 11 residues. Trimming pared 3 bases from V and 6 bases from J, leaving 6 bases between. Germline V gives CDR1 MDHEN, CDR2 SYDVKM. CDR3 in amino acids: CASSLGFEQYF. As DNA, the CDR3 is TGTGCCAGCAGTTTGGGGTTCGAGCAGTACTTC.

This clonotype was detected ten times or more. The chain combines TRBV7-6 with TRBJ2-7, with 8 bases identical to TRBD2. J lost 0 bases, V lost 1 base, and 5 bases had no gene match. The CDR3 runs 16 residues. Germline V gene data show CDR1 as SGHVS and CDR2 as FNYEAQ. The CDR3 DNA follows: TGTGCCAGCAGCTTAGTTTCTACTAGCGGCTCCTACGAGCAGTACTTC. Translating it yields CASSLVSTSGSYEQYF.

The J gene is TRBJ2-3, the V gene TRBV6-2 or TRBV6-3; perhaps TRBD2 as D (5 bases). Germline assignment: CDR1 MNHEY and CDR2 SVGEGT. V lost 0 bases to trimming and J lost 0 bases, with 10 bases between them. The CDR3 length is 16 residues. DNA for the CDR3: TGTGCCAGCAGTTACTCCCAGCGGTTCAGCACAGATACGCAGTATTTT. Translated: CASSYSQRFSTDTQYF.

The chain is built from TRBV14 and TRBJ1-2; the D is unclear. The CDR3 runs to 12 residues. Trimming cost V 3 bases and J 8 bases, with 10 bases left between them. Looked up from germline, CDR1 is SGHDN and CDR2 is FVKESK. The chain's CDR3 is CASSQTGRGYTF. In DNA, the CDR3 is TGTGCCAGCAGCCAGACGGGCCGGGGCTACACCTTC.

This clonotype turned up a few times. The rearrangement uses TRBV27 and TRBJ1-1, with D perhaps TRBD1 (5 bases). The CDR3 loop spans 14 amino acids. Between the trimmed V and J ends, which lost 8 bases and 4 bases, there was a span of 17 bases. Germline CDR1 is MNHEY and CDR2 is SMNVEV (reference sequence). CDR3 region: CASRRAVVITEAFF. The CDR3 nucleotides read TGTGCCAGCCGCAGGGCCGTCGTAATCACTGAAGCTTTCTTT.

This clonotype was found a few times. The V call is TRBV20-1, the J call TRBJ2-1, with TRBD2 as a possible D gene (5 bases). Deletions cut 3 bases from V and 0 bases from J, with 15 bases between. This CDR3 contains 16 residues. Germline V gives CDR1 DFQATT, CDR2 SNEGSKA (reference sequence). CDR3 sequence reads: CSASPASWSSYNEQFF. The CDR3 nucleotides read TGCAGTGCTAGCCCCGCTAGCTGGAGCTCCTACAATGAGCAGTTCTTC.

In its sample, this clonotype was seen a few times. The CDR3 spells CSASKGAPNTEAFF. The CDR3 DNA is TGCAGTGCTAGTAAGGGGGCTCCGAACACTGAAGCTTTCTTT. The rearrangement joins TRBV20-1 to TRBJ1-1; 7 nucleotides match TRBD1. The CDR3 runs to 14 residues. In germline, CDR1 is DFQATT, CDR2 SNEGSKA (reference sequence). V trimming: 3 bases; J trimming: 1 base; junction bases outside the gene matches: 5.

This clonotype was seen many times. CDR3 coding DNA: TGTGCCAGCAGCCAAGAAGCGGGAGGGCCGGCAAACACCGGGGAGCTGTTTTTT. As protein: CASSQEAGGPANTGELFF. V gene TRBV3-1 combines with J gene TRBJ2-2, with 10 positions matching TRBD2. CDR3 length equals 18 residues. Germline-derived CDR1 and CDR2 are LGHDT and YNNKEL (reference sequence). With 0 bases clipped from V and 2 bases from J, the junction kept 6 bases outside the gene matches.

This clonotype has only one observation. This chain's CDR3 is CASSYRVGFQETQYF. CDR3 nucleotides: TGTGCCAGCAGTTACAGGGTTGGGTTCCAAGAGACCCAGTACTTC. The gene calls are TRBV28 and TRBJ2-5, with D tentatively TRBD1 (6 bases). Per the germline V gene, CDR1 is MDHEN and CDR2 is SYDVKM. The V end lost 4 bases, the J end lost 1 base, and 13 bases lay between the germline ends. This CDR3 has 15 amino acids.

The CDR3 nucleotides are TGTGCCAGCAGTTTATTAACAGGGTACCACGAGCAGTACTTC. Protein: CASSLLTGYHEQYF. J is TRBJ2-7 and V is TRBV12-3 or TRBV12-4; maybe TRBD1 (6 bases). Trimming left V 2 bases short and J 5 bases short, with 13 bases between. This CDR3 is built from 14 residues.

A few counts support this clonotype. J is TRBJ2-2 and V is TRBV5-5; weak D call: TRBD2 (5 bases). Germline V gives CDR1 SGHKS, CDR2 YYEKEE (reference sequence). This CDR3 comprises 16 residues. V lost 1 base to trimming and J lost 2 bases, with 12 bases between them. The CDR3 protein is CASSLRGLTNTGELFF. For the CDR3, the DNA is TGTGCCAGCAGCTTGCGTGGACTGACAAACACCGGGGAGCTGTTTTTT.

The genes are TRBV7-9 and TRBJ1-4; D call uncertain. The CDR3 runs to 13 residues. Trimming removed 5 bases at V and 8 bases at J, with 12 bases between. CDR1 and CDR2 (germline): SEHNR, FQNEAQ (reference sequence). CDR3 DNA sequence: TGTGCCAGCAGCCCAGACGGTGGCGAAAAACTGTTTTTT. Translating gives CASSPDGGEKLFF. Full variable domain (missing parts from reference TRBV7-9 and TRBJ1-4): DTGVSQNPRHKITKRGQNVTFRCDPISEHNRLYWYRQTLGQGPEFLTYFQNEAQLEKSRLLSDRFSAERPKGSFSTLEIQRTEQGDSAMYLCASSPDGGEKLFFGSGTQLSVL.

V and J are TRBV4-1 and TRBJ2-7; 12 nucleotides line up with TRBD2. Germline CDR1 reads MGHRA; CDR2 reads YSYEKL. CDR3 size: 15 residues. The junction had 7 bases not matched to a gene; V was cut back by 4 bases and J by 6 bases. The DNA of the CDR3 is TGCGCCAGCAGCCTCCTGACTAGCGGGAGCTTCGAGCAGTACTTC. Translation: CASSLLTSGSFEQYF.

This clonotype was detected only a few times. The DNA of the CDR3 is TGTGCCAGCAGCTTGGAACGCACAGATACGCAGTATTTT. It is translated as CASSLERTDTQYF. The rearrangement joins TRBV11-2 to TRBJ2-3, with no clear D. V gave up 3 bases and J gave up 1 base, with 5 bases separating them. The CDR3 runs to 13 residues. Germline CDR1 reads SGHAT; CDR2 reads FQNNGV.

This chain joins TRBV28 and TRBJ2-7; D may be TRBD2 (5 bases). Germline CDR1 MDHEN, CDR2 SYDVKM. V was pared by 6 bases and J by 5 bases, with 14 bases between. There are 13 residues in the CDR3. CDR3 amino acids: CASRAVGGHEQYF. The CDR3, as DNA: TGTGCCAGCAGGGCGGTCGGAGGCCACGAGCAGTACTTC.

This clonotype was counted a single time. The chain joins TRBV29-1 to TRBJ2-1; 8 nucleotides line up with TRBD2. Germline assignment: CDR1 SQVTM and CDR2 ANQGSEA. This CDR3 is 12 amino acids long. The CDR3 region has the DNA TGCAGTACTAGCGGCTCCTACAATGAGCAGTTCTTC. Amino acid sequence: CSTSGSYNEQFF.

This chain uses TRBV20-1 with TRBJ2-3; maybe TRBD2 (5 bases). The V end was cut by 0 bases, the J end by 5 bases, with 18 bases between. Germline CDR1 and CDR2: DFQATT and SNEGSKA (reference sequence). This CDR3 has 16 amino acids. The CDR3 DNA follows: TGCAGTGCTAGAGATCTGGGTGCGGCGGGTGGAGATACGCAGTATTTT. Its translation: CSARDLGAAGGDTQYF.